This T cell receptor beta chain derives from a study of OX40 agonist ivuxolimab in advanced cancers. The study, taken as a whole, reports: Among the lowest peripheral clonal expansion occurred in 0.1-3.0 mg/kg partial responders.

Data came from immunoSEQ multiplex PCR; TCRdb stores just in-frame clones and leaves some out. The sample lists 40,000 or so clones; around 73% were seen once. This clone came up a few times. Its target is not known. Peripheral blood came from all dose cohorts at three timepoints. With V trimmed by 0 bases and J by 0 bases, 7 bases remained unmatched. This CDR3 is built from 17 residues. Germline lookup yields CDR1 SGDLS and CDR2 YYNGEE. This sequence joins TRBV9 and TRBJ2-7; 9 bases align to TRBD1. This TCR came from an adult with an advanced solid tumor such as melanoma, head and neck, liver or kidney cancer. Sample: CD4+ or CD8+ T cells sorted from blood, taken in a trial of the OX40 agonist ivuxolimab. The DNA of the CDR3 is TGTGCCAGCAGCGTAGGGGGGGGACAGGGACTCTCCTACGAGCAGTACTTC. Its translation: CASSVGGGQGLSYEQYF.